The 22 T cell receptor beta chains reported below all come from one sample, sequenced in a study of blood T cell repertoires in COVID-19. Profiled with immunoSEQ multiplex PCR; TCRdb holds only in-frame clones, not every one. Among under 300,000 clones listed, around 79% were seen once. Sequencing was performed on peripheral blood. The receptors here all came from an elderly woman with acute or convalescent COVID-19.

This sequence joins TRBV2 and TRBJ2-6; maybe TRBD2 (6 bases). The length of the CDR3 is 19 residues. Trimming took off 0 bases at V and 0 bases at J, with 15 bases between the two ends. Germline lookup yields CDR1 SNHLY and CDR2 FYNNEI. This CDR3 reads CASSEALPGLLSGANVLTF. DNA of the CDR3: TGTGCCAGCAGTGAAGCGCTTCCGGGACTCCTCTCTGGGGCCAACGTCCTGACTTTC.

This clone was recorded once. This chain uses TRBV6-5 with TRBJ2-1, with 8 bases aligning to TRBD1. CDR1 is MNHEY and CDR2 is SVGAGI in the germline V gene. CDR3 size: 13 residues. Losses at the gene ends were 10 bases for V and 1 base for J; bases not matched to a gene: 3. The CDR3 protein is CATRTGSYNEQFF. The DNA of the CDR3 is TGTGCCACCAGGACAGGGTCCTACAATGAGCAGTTCTTC.

This clone came up once. This CDR3 is also generated by other DNA sequences in the sample. The rearrangement joins TRBV5-8 to TRBJ1-5, with a tentative D call TRBD1 (6 bases). CDR1 is SGHTS and CDR2 is YDEGEE in the germline V gene. Trimming stripped 4 bases from V and 7 bases from J, with 21 bases between. The CDR3 length is 16 residues. This chain's CDR3 is CASSGKQGSRGQPQHF. The CDR3 DNA sequence: TGTGCCAGCAGCGGGAAACAGGGATCTAGGGGGCAGCCCCAGCATTTT. The variable domain in full, completed from reference TRBV5-8 and TRBJ1-5, reads EAGVTQSPTHLIKTRGQQATLRCSPISGHTSVYWYQQALGLGLQFLLWYDEGEERNRGNFPPRFSGRQFPNYSSELNVNALELEDSALYLCASSGKQGSRGQPQHFGDGTRLSIL.

This clone was seen only a few times. The rearrangement joins TRBV18 to TRBJ1-1, with a possible D match to TRBD1 (6 bases). There are 15 residues in the CDR3. The V and J ends lost 4 bases and 1 base respectively, with 13 bases between them. Per germline, CDR1 KGHSH and CDR2 LQKENI. The CDR3 bases are TGTGCCAGCTCACAAAATCAGGGGCAGAACACTGAAGCTTTCTTT. It is translated as CASSQNQGQNTEAFF.

The CDR3 region has the DNA TGTGCCAGCAGGGAGACAGGGTCTAGCACTGAGCAGTTCTTC. This encodes CASRETGSSTEQFF. This sequence joins TRBV6-4 and TRBJ2-1; the match to TRBD1 covers 7 bases. J gave up 9 bases and V 6 bases, and 11 bases lay outside the gene matches. Per germline, CDR1 MRHNA and CDR2 SNTAGT. The CDR3 is 14 amino acids.

This chain connects TRBV10-3 to TRBJ1-1; the D is unclear. Trimming took 5 bases from V and 2 from J, leaving 6 bases between them. CDR3 length: 12 residues. Germline V gene data show CDR1 as ENHRY and CDR2 as SYGVKD. The CDR3 loop reads CAISPGNTEAFF. As DNA, the CDR3 is TGTGCCATCAGTCCGGGTAACACTGAAGCTTTCTTT.

This clone was counted once. V gene TRBV28 combines with J gene TRBJ2-3, with 10 bases that match TRBD1. Unmatched junction bases numbered 13, after V lost 6 bases and J lost 1 base. Germline lookup yields CDR1 MDHEN and CDR2 SYDVKM. This CDR3 region has 18 residues. CDR3: CASSTVQGTGAGTDTQYF. In nucleotides, the CDR3 is TGTGCCAGCAGCACAGTCCAGGGGACAGGGGCTGGCACAGATACGCAGTATTTT.

This clone was recorded once. J is TRBJ1-3 and V is TRBV6-5, with D possibly being TRBD1 (5 bases). Trimming pared 4 bases from V and 4 bases from J, leaving 8 bases between. The CDR3 has 13 amino acids. CDR1 and CDR2 (germline): MNHEY, SVGAGI. In nucleotides, the CDR3 is TGTGCCAGCAGTTCAGGGAGGGGAAACACCATATATTTT. It codes for CASSSGRGNTIYF.

This clone was counted only a few times. This chain joins TRBV6-1 and TRBJ1-5, with D perhaps TRBD1 (5 bases). V was shortened by 1 base and J by 1 base, with 17 bases between the two germline ends. This CDR3 is 18 amino acids long. From germline, CDR1 is MNHNS and CDR2 SASEGT. In nucleotides, the CDR3 is TGTGCCAGCAGTGAAGACCCAGGGTTCACAAACAGCAATCAGCCCCAGCATTTT. Translation: CASSEDPGFTNSNQPQHF.

The chain is built from TRBV27 and TRBJ1-6, with 9 positions matching TRBD1. This CDR3 has 14 residues. Germline CDR1 MNHEY, CDR2 SMNVEV (reference sequence). The V gene end was trimmed by 6 bases and the J gene end by 10 bases; junction bases not matched to a gene: 7. The CDR3 is CASRWDREGSPLHF. For the CDR3, the DNA is TGTGCCAGCAGATGGGACAGGGAGGGATCACCCCTCCACTTT.

V and J are TRBV5-1 and TRBJ1-2; 8 bases are shared with TRBD1. Looked up from germline, CDR1 is SGHRS and CDR2 is YFSETQ. V gave up 3 bases and J gave up 1 base; unmatched junction bases: 5. The CDR3 is 15 amino acids. CDR3 amino acids: CASSWTGPLNYGYTF. For the CDR3, the DNA is TGCGCCAGCAGCTGGACAGGGCCCCTTAACTATGGCTACACCTTC.

CDR3 in DNA: TGTGCCAGCAGCCTCCGACAGGGGGCAGATACGCAGTATTTT. The encoded protein is CASSLRQGADTQYF. The rearrangement joins TRBV7-9 to TRBJ2-3, with 9 bases identical to TRBD1. The V segment lost 5 bases and the J segment 4 bases; nucleotides outside the gene matches: 4. The germline V gene has CDR1 SEHNR and CDR2 FQNEAQ (reference sequence). CDR3 length equals 14 residues.

The chain combines TRBV27 with TRBJ2-2; the match to TRBD2 covers 7 bases. Losses at the gene ends were 6 bases for V and 4 bases for J; bases not matched to a gene: 8. Germline V lookup: CDR1 MNHEY, CDR2 SMNVEV (reference sequence). There are 15 residues in the CDR3. The CDR3 bases are TGTGCCAGCAGGCGGGAGACACGCGCCACCGGGGAGCTGTTTTTT. Encoded protein: CASRRETRATGELFF.

This chain uses TRBV24-1 with TRBJ1-1; 9 positions agree with TRBD1. The CDR3 is 14 residues long. From germline, CDR1 is KGHDR and CDR2 SFDVKD. V lost 4 bases, J lost 4 bases, and 3 bases stayed unmatched. The CDR3 spells CATSDPDRGTEAFF. Written as DNA, the CDR3 is TGTGCCACCAGTGACCCGGACAGGGGCACTGAAGCTTTCTTT.

J is TRBJ2-7 and V is TRBV28; 7 nucleotides line up with TRBD2. This CDR3 has 15 amino acids. V shed 6 bases, J shed 6 bases, and the junction held 14 bases outside the gene matches. In germline, CDR1 is MDHEN, CDR2 SYDVKM. The CDR3 DNA is TGTGCCAGCAGCCTCCCCGGGCTAGCGGTAGGCGAGCAGTACTTC. This gives the protein CASSLPGLAVGEQYF. Looking up the rest from reference TRBV28 and TRBJ2-7 gives the full variable domain: DVKVTQSSRYLVKRTGEKVFLECVQDMDHENMFWYRQDPGLGLRLIYFSYDVKMKEKGDIPEGYSVSREKKERFSLILESASTNQTSMYLCASSLPGLAVGEQYFGPGTRLTVT.

The rearrangement joins TRBV2 to TRBJ1-1; a possible D gene is TRBD1 (6 bases). Trimming removed 5 bases from V and 5 bases from J, with 15 bases in between. From germline, CDR1 is SNHLY and CDR2 FYNNEI. The CDR3 loop spans 14 amino acids. The CDR3: CASSLGRGGTEAFF. The CDR3 region has the DNA TGTGCCAGCAGTTTGGGCAGGGGAGGGACTGAAGCTTTCTTT.

The J gene is TRBJ1-5, the V gene TRBV19, with a tentative D call TRBD1 (6 bases). CDR3 length: 16 residues. Between the trimmed V and J ends, which lost 4 bases and 4 bases, there was a span of 17 bases. Germline V lookup: CDR1 LNHDA, CDR2 SQIVND (reference sequence). CDR3 nucleotides: TGTGCCAGTAGTACTCCAGGGGCATTGGGGAATCAGCCCCAGCATTTT. Its translation is CASSTPGALGNQPQHF.

The chain employs TRBV7-2 and TRBJ2-1; TRBD2 matches at 10 bases. The germline V gene has CDR1 SGHTA and CDR2 FQGNSA. Trimming at V came to 1 base and at J to 4 bases, leaving 4 bases not matched to a gene. The CDR3 is 16 residues long. CDR3 nucleotide sequence: TGTGCCAGCAGCTTAGAGGCTAGCGGGGGTTACAATGAGCAGTTCTTC. Translating gives CASSLEASGGYNEQFF.

This chain links TRBV5-1 with TRBJ1-4; tentatively, D is TRBD1 (5 bases). The CDR3 loop spans 14 amino acids. V lost 0 bases, J lost 4 bases, and 7 bases lay in between. Germline-derived CDR1 and CDR2 are SGHRS and YFSETQ. The chain's CDR3 is CASSLEGFNEKLFF. DNA of the CDR3: TGCGCCAGCAGCTTGGAGGGGTTTAATGAAAAACTGTTTTTT.

V gene TRBV4-1 combines with J gene TRBJ2-7, with a weak D call TRBD2 (6 bases). The CDR3 sequence is 14 residues long. Trimming removed 0 bases at V and 4 bases at J, with 10 bases between. Per the germline V gene, CDR1 is MGHRA and CDR2 is YSYEKL. CDR3 in amino acids: CASSQDWAGYEQYF. CDR3 nucleotide sequence: TGCGCCAGCAGCCAAGATTGGGCGGGGTACGAGCAGTACTTC.

The J gene is TRBJ2-7, the V gene TRBV11-2; 12 bases line up with TRBD2. V was pared by 4 bases and J by 4 bases, with 5 bases of the junction left unmatched. The CDR3 totals 15 residues. Germline V gene sequence: CDR1 SGHAT, CDR2 FQNNGV. The CDR3 loop reads CASSSLAGGPYEQYF. The CDR3 DNA is TGTGCCAGCAGCTCCCTAGCGGGGGGGCCATACGAGCAGTACTTC.

The rearrangement links TRBV18 to TRBJ1-5; the match to TRBD1 covers 7 bases. Per germline, CDR1 KGHSH and CDR2 LQKENI. After removal of 6 bases from V and 3 bases from J, the junction contained 11 bases not matched to a gene. The CDR3 consists of 16 residues. The CDR3 DNA sequence: TGTGCCAGCTCTAGCATGACAGGGATCTCCAATCAGCCCCAGCATTTT. This gives the protein CASSSMTGISNQPQHF.